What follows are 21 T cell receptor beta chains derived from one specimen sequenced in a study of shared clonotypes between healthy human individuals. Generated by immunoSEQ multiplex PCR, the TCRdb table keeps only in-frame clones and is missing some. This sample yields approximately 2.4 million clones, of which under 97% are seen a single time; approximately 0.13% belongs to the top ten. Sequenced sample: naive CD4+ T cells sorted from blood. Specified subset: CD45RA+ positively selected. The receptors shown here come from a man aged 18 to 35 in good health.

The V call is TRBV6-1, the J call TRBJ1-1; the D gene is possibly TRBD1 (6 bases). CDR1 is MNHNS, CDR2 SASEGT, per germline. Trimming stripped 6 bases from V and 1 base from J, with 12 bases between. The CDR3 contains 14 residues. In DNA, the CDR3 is TGTGCCAGCAGGCCGGGACACTCGAACACTGAAGCTTTCTTT. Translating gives CASRPGHSNTEAFF.

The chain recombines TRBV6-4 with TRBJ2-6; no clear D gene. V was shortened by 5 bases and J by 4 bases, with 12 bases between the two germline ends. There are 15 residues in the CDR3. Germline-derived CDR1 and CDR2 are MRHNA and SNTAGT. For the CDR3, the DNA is TGTGCCAGCAGTCCCAACCGGGCCGGGGCCAACGTCCTGACTTTC. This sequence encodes CASSPNRAGANVLTF.

The DNA for the CDR3 is TGTGCCAGCAGACGCAGGGGTTTGGGGTTTGACGAGCAGTACTTC. Translated, it gives CASRRRGLGFDEQYF. This rearrangement joins TRBV6-1 to TRBJ2-7; possibly TRBD1 for D (6 bases). V lost 6 bases to trimming and J lost 5 bases, with 20 bases between them. The CDR3 runs 15 residues. CDR1 MNHNS and CDR2 SASEGT come from the germline V gene.

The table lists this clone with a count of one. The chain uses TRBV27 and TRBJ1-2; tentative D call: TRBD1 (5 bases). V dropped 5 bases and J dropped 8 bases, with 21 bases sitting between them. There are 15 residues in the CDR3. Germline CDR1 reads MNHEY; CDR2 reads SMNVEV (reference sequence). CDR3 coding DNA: TGTGCCAGCAGTCGAGAGGGACGGAGCCAAGGAGGCTACACCTTC. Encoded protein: CASSREGRSQGGYTF.

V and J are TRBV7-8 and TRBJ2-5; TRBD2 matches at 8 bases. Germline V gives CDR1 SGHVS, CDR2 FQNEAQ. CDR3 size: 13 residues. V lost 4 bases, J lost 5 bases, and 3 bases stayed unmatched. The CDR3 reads CASSYSGTETQYF. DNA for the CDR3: TGTGCCAGCAGCTATAGCGGGACGGAGACCCAGTACTTC. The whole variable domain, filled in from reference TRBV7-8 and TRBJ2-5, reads GAGVSQSPRYKVAKRGQDVALRCDPISGHVSLFWYQQALGQGPEFLTYFQNEAQLDKSGLPSDRFFAERPEGSVSTLKIQRTQQEDSAVYLCASSYSGTETQYFGPGTRLLVL.

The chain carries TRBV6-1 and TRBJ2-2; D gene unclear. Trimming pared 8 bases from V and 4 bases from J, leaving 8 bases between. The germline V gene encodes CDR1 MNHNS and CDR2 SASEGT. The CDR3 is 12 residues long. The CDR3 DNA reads TGTGCCAGCCCCGATTTCACCGGGGAGCTGTTTTTT. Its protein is CASPDFTGELFF.

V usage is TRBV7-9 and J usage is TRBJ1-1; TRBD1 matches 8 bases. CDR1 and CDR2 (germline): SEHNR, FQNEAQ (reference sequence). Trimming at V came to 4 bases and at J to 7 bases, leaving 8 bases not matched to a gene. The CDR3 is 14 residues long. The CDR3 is CASSYTGQGGEAFF. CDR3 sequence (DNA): TGTGCCAGCAGCTACACCGGACAGGGTGGTGAAGCTTTCTTT.

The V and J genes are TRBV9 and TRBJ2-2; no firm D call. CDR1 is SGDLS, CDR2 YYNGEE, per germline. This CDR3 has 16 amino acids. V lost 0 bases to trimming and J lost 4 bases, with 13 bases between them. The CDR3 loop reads CASSVEAQPPTGELFF. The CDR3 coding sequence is TGTGCCAGCAGCGTAGAGGCCCAGCCGCCCACCGGGGAGCTGTTTTTT. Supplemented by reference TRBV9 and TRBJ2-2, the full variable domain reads DSGVTQTPKHLITATGQRVTLRCSPRSGDLSVYWYQQSLDQGLQFLIQYYNGEERAKGNILERFSAQQFPDLHSELNLSSLELGDSALYFCASSVEAQPPTGELFFGEGSRLTVL.

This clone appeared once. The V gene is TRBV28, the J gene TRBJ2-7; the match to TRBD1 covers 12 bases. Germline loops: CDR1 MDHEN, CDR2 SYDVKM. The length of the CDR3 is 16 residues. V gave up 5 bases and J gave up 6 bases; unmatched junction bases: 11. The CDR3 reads CASSPNSGTGGFEQYF. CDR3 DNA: TGTGCCAGCAGTCCCAATTCCGGGACAGGGGGCTTCGAGCAGTACTTC.

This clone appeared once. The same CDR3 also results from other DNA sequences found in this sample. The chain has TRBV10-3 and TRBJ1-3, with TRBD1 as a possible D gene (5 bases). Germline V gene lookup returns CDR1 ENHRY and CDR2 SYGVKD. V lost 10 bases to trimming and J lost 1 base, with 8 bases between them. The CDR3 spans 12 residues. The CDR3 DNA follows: TGTGCCACCGGGGGGTCTGGAAACACCATATATTTT. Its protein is CATGGSGNTIYF.

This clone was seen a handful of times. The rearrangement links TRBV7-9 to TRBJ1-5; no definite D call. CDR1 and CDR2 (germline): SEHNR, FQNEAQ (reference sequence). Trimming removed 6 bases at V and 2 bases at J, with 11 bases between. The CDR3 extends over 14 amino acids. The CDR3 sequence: CASRRVDGNQPQHF. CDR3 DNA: TGTGCCAGCAGGCGGGTGGACGGCAATCAGCCCCAGCATTTT.

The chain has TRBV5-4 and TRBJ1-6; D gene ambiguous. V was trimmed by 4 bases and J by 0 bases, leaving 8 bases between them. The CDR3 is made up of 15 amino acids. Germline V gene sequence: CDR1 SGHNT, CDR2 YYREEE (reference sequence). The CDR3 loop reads CASSQFDSYNSPLHF. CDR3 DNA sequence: TGTGCCAGCAGCCAGTTCGACTCCTATAATTCACCCCTCCACTTT.

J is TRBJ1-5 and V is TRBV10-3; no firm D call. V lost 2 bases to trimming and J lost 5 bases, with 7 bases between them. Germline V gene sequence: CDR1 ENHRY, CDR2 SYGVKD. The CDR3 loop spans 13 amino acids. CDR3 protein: CAISEQRDQPQHF. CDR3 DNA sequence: TGTGCCATCAGTGAGCAGCGGGATCAGCCCCAGCATTTT.

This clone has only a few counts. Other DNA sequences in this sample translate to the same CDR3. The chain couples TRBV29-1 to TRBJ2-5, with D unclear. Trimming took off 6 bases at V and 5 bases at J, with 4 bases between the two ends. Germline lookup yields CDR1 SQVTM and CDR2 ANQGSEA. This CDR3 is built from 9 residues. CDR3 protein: CSVGETQYF. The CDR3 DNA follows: TGCAGCGTCGGGGAGACCCAGTACTTC.

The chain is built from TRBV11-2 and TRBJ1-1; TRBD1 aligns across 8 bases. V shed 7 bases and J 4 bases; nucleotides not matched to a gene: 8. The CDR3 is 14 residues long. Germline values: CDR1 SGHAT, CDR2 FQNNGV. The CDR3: CASTGGERSTEAFF. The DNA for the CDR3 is TGTGCCAGCACAGGGGGCGAAAGAAGCACTGAAGCTTTCTTT.

The CDR3 coding sequence is TGCGCCAGCAGTGCGGGCCAGGGGGATACAGATACGCAGTATTTT. Its translation is CASSAGQGDTDTQYF. The chain carries TRBV10-1 and TRBJ2-3, with TRBD1 identical over 7 bases. From germline, CDR1 is WNHNN and CDR2 SYGVQD (reference sequence). This CDR3 has 15 residues. The V and J ends lost 4 bases and 3 bases, in that order; junction bases with no gene match: 7.

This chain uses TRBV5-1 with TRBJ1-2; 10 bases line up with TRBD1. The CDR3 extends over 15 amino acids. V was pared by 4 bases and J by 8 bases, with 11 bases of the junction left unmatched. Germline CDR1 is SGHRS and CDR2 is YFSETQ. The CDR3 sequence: CASSRDRGFQDGYTF. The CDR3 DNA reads TGCGCCAGCAGCCGGGACAGGGGATTTCAGGACGGCTACACCTTC.

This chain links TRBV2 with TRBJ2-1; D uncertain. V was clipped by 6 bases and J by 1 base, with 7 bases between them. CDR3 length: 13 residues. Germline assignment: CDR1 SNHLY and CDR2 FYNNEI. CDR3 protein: CASRVRSYNEQFF. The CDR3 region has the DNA TGTGCCAGCAGAGTGAGATCCTACAATGAGCAGTTCTTC.

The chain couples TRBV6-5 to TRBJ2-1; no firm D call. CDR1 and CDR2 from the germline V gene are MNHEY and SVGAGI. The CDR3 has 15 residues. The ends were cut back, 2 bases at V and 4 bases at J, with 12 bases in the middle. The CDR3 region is CASSYGQVKYNEQFF. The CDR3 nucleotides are TGTGCCAGCAGTTACGGGCAGGTTAAATACAATGAGCAGTTCTTC.

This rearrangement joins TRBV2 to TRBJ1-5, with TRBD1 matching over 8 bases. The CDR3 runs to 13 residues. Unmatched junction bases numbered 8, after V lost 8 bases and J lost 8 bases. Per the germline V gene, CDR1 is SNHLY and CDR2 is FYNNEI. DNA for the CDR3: TGTGCCAGCGGTCTCAGGGGGCAGGAGCCCCAGCATTTT. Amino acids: CASGLRGQEPQHF.

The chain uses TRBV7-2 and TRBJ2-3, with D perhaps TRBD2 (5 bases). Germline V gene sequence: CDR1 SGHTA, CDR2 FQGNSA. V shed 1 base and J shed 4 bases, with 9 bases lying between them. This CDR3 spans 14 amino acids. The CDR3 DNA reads TGTGCCAGCAGCTTAGTAAGGCGGGCAGATACGCAGTATTTT. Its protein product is CASSLVRRADTQYF.